The text below deals with one TCR beta chain. This clonotype appeared many times. Its cognate antigen has yet to be identified. Base qualities are missing; no much larger clone stands one base away. The data derive from a study of neurological immune-mediated disorders (dated by TCRdb to between 2019 and 2020). With regard to the full study: Among the roughly 34 multiple sclerosis patients, relapsing-remitting MS accounted for around 30 and secondary progressive MS accounted for 3. Using UMI-based sequencing, the study compared peripheral blood TCR-beta repertoires from patients with HTLV-I-associated myelopathy (HAM/TSP), patients with multiple sclerosis, and healthy controls. Alongside PBMC samples, the set of around 99 TCR-beta libraries contained longitudinal samples, technical triplicates, and paired CD4+ and CD8+ T-cell subsets that had been sorted. Of the 68 subjects in the cohort, about 14 were HAM/TSP patients, some 34 were multiple sclerosis patients, and 20 were healthy controls.

To synthesize cDNA, template-switch 5'RACE was performed with a primer carrying a 10-nucleotide random unique molecular identifier so that each TCR transcript was tagged. Each sequencing run produced over 200 million TCR-beta sequences covering 15-18 subjects. The RNeasy kit was used to extract total RNA. The KAPA Real-time Library Amplification kit was used to amplify TCR-beta VDJ regions with primers for the TCR constant region and the 5'RACE anchor. Sample indexes and Illumina adaptors were added in a first PCR, and a second PCR then increased library yield. The roughly 650 bp TCR product was size-selected on a 2% E-gel SizeSelection system after Ampure bead purification. Before pooling, library quality was assessed on a Bioanalyzer, concentration was determined with Qubit, and library quantification was performed with the Kapa Library Quantification kit. Libraries were sequenced paired-end 2 x 150 bp on an Illumina HiSeq 2500. To increase sequence diversity, about 25-31% phiX was spiked into each library pool. As for the authors' bioinformatics: The UMI-based MiGEC pipeline processed quality-filtered reads and removed over 80% of raw TCR sequences during error correction. IMGT germline references were used for aligning VDJ genes, and each clonotype was defined as a unique CDR3 amino acid sequence together with its V-J genes. Clonal expansion, Shannon diversity, and CDR3 relatedness (CalcPairwiseDistances, ClusterSamples) were evaluated with VDJtools, and phylogenetic trees were built with CLCbio workbench. Using coefficient-of-variation modelling across technical triplicates, the study counted a clone as expanded if it had at least 8 unique UMIs. TCRdb reprocessing: public reads trimmed at Q25 with fastp, clones called with MiXCR, in-frame beta chains kept. Rows are combined by CDR3 protein, so each entry shows the most common genes and DNA. For this entry, the V and J calls and clone size follow TCRdb and not the study's own pipeline. The table for this sample lists roughly 62,000 distinct CDR3 sequences; under 5.5% of them were counted only once. 3.4% of the sample is taken by the ten largest.

The junction shows trimming of 6 bases on V and 9 bases on J, and the gene matches do not reach 11 bases of it. CDR1 MDHEN and CDR2 SYDVKM are derived from the germline V gene. The CDR3 spans 16 residues, from the cysteine through the phenylalanine. Only the CDR3 DNA stays, 48 bases, in frame from base 1. The paper's findings and limits, for the study overall: No identical CDR3 amino acid sequences were found to be shared among expanded clones across subjects, suggesting that TCR-beta repertoires were private in all groups. No clinical or MRI features were associated with the MS cluster, and the authors said that larger cohorts are needed. The highest TCR clonal expansion was observed in HAM/TSP patients, whereas the lowest was observed in MS patients, even when compared with healthy controls. Repertoires from 18 of 34 MS patients were grouped by phylogenetic analysis into a cluster of related CDR3 sequences, suggesting a possible repertoire-level signature.

For the unsorted PBMC libraries, 2 million PBMCs were stored in RNAlater at -80 degrees C until RNA extraction and were used to generate the libraries. The multiple sclerosis patients were enrolled in a US clinical protocol that used magnetic resonance imaging to evaluate disease progression. Peripheral blood underwent Ficoll-Hypaque density gradient centrifugation to isolate PBMCs, which were then cryopreserved in liquid nitrogen. The TCR sequence derives from a woman aged 45-65 years with multiple sclerosis. Sequencing used PBMCs. The chain is encoded by TRBV28 joined to TRBJ2-2; TRBD2 lines up with 12 middle nucleotides. The CDR3 corresponds to CASRRGLAGTYRELFF. The DNA sequence is given as TGTGCCAGCAGGAGAGGACTAGCGGGGACATACAGGGAGCTGTTTTTT.